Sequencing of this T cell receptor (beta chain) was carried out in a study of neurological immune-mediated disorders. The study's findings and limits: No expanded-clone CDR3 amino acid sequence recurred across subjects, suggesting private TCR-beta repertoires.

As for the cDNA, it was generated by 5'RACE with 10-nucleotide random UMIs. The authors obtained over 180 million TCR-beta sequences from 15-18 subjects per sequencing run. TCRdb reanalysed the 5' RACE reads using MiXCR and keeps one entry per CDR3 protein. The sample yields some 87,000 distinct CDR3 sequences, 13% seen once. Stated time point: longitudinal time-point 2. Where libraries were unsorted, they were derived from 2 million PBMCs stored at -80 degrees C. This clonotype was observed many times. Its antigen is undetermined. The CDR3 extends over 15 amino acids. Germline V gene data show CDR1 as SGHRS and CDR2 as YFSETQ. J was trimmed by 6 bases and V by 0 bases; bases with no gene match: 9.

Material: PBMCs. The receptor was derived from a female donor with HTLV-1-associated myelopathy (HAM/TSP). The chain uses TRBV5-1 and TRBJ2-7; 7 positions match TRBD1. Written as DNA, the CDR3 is TGCGCCAGCAGCTTGGGCACGGACAGGTCCAGCGAGCAGTACTTC. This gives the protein CASSLGTDRSSEQYF.